These T cell receptor beta chains were read from a single sample in a study of cytomegalovirus exposure and HLA in healthy donors. Clones were sequenced by immunoSEQ multiplex PCR, and TCRdb holds only the in-frame ones, with some missing. The data show over 250,000 clones, roughly 90% seen once. Sequences were obtained from PBMCs. The source is a middle-aged man in good health and CMV-seropositive. Both conserved end residues are part of each CDR3. The D gene is left open where the match is weak. The listing skips clone size in some rows; elsewhere it reads once, few, many or a size class.

size	D	V	J	DNA	CDR3
NA	TRBD2	TRBV4-1	TRBJ2-3	TGCGCCAGCAGCCATCCGGGACTAGCGGGAGGAGGTACAGATACGCAGTATTTT	CASSHPGLAGGGTDTQYF
NA	NA	TRBV5-4	TRBJ2-7	TGTGCCAGCAGCCTGGCGGTCAGGGGACCCTACGAGCAGTACTTC	CASSLAVRGPYEQYF
NA	TRBD1	TRBV16	TRBJ1-5	TGTGCCAGCAGCTCTACCAGGGGGCCTCAGCCCCAGCATTTT	CASSSTRGPQPQHF
NA	NA	TRBV21-1	TRBJ2-7	TGTGCCAGCAGCAAAAGAGGGTGGTCAGCGACCTACGAGCAGTACTTC	CASSKRGWSATYEQYF
NA	NA	TRBV6-1	TRBJ2-1	TGTGCCAGCAGTGAAGCATTCTCGGGACTCGCTGTGCATGAGCAGTTCTTC	CASSEAFSGLAVHEQFF
NA	TRBD1	TRBV27	TRBJ2-4	TGTGCCAGCAGTTGGACAGGGACGAGAAACATTCAGTACTTC	CASSWTGTRNIQYF
once	NA	TRBV5-4	TRBJ1-2	TGTGCCAGCAGCTGGGGGGACGGAGATAACTATGGCTACACCTTC	CASSWGDGDNYGYTF
few	NA	TRBV29-1	TRBJ2-3	TGCAGCGCCAGGAGGAGCACAGATACGCAGTATTTT	CSARRSTDTQYF
few	NA	TRBV7-3	TRBJ2-3	TGTGCCAGCAGCTTATGGGCAGCCGATACGCAGTATTTT	CASSLWAADTQYF
once	TRBD2	TRBV5-1	TRBJ2-7	TGCGCCAGCAGCCTAGCGGGGGTCTACGTGGAGCAGTACTTC	CASSLAGVYVEQYF
NA	TRBD1	TRBV18	TRBJ2-1	TGTGCCAGCTCACCACCACAGGGGGTGTCATTGGGCAATGAGCAGTTCTTC	CASSPPQGVSLGNEQFF
NA	TRBD2	TRBV7-8	TRBJ2-2	TGTGCCAGCAGCTTAGAGTCTAGCGGGATAACCGGGGAGCTGTTTTTT	CASSLESSGITGELFF
NA	NA	TRBV5-5	TRBJ2-7	TGTGCCAGCAGCTTGGGCCAGTCCCGTTACGAGCAGTACTTC	CASSLGQSRYEQYF
NA	NA	TRBV27	TRBJ1-6	TGTGCCAGCAGTCCCCTGACAAAGTATAATTCACCCCTCCACTTT	CASSPLTKYNSPLHF
once	NA	TRBV6-5	TRBJ2-7	TGTGCCAGCAGCCCCGGGACTCACTACGAGCAGTACTTC	CASSPGTHYEQYF
NA	NA	TRBV5-1	TRBJ2-6	TGCGCCAGCAGCTCCGACAGCTCTGGGGCCAACGTCCTGACTTTC	CASSSDSSGANVLTF
NA	NA	TRBV28	TRBJ2-5	TGTGCCAGCCGGCGGGACGATAGAGAGACCCAGTACTTC	CASRRDDRETQYF
NA	TRBD1	TRBV19	TRBJ2-1	TGTGCCAGTAGTAGACAGGGATCTTCCTACAATGAGCAGTTCTTC	CASSRQGSSYNEQFF
NA	TRBD2	TRBV19	TRBJ2-7	TGTGCCAGTAGTATCCGGCCGGGGGGGGCCTACGAGCAGTACTTC	CASSIRPGGAYEQYF
NA	TRBD1	TRBV7-2	TRBJ2-3	TGTGCCAGCAGGCCAAGACAGGGGACTAGCACAGATACGCAGTATTTT	CASRPRQGTSTDTQYF
few	NA	TRBV6-5	TRBJ1-5	TGTGCCAGCCGTCATCAGCGTCAGCCCCAGCATTTT	CASRHQRQPQHF
NA	NA	TRBV15	TRBJ2-1	TGTGCCACCAGCAGAGATGCGAACTCTGGCAATGAGCAGTTCTTC	CATSRDANSGNEQFF
NA	NA	TRBV2	TRBJ1-4	TGTGCCAGCAGTGAATGGGGGGGGTTTAAGGGTGAAAAACTGTTTTTT	CASSEWGGFKGEKLFF
NA	NA	TRBV4-2	TRBJ1-5	TGTGCCAGCAGCCAAGGTCGGTACAGGGAGAGTAGCAATCAGCCCCAGCATTTT	CASSQGRYRESSNQPQHF
NA	NA	TRBV5-1	TRBJ2-7	TGCGCCAGCAGCTTGGCCGGGACTCAAGAAGGCTACGAGCAGTACTTC	CASSLAGTQEGYEQYF
few	NA	TRBV6-6	TRBJ1-2	TGTGCCAGCAGTGTACAGCCGAACTATGGCTACACCTTC	CASSVQPNYGYTF
few	TRBD1	TRBV5-1	TRBJ2-7	TGCGCCAGCGCCGGGACAGGGGTATACGAGCAGTACTTC	CASAGTGVYEQYF
NA	NA	TRBV6-1	TRBJ2-7	TGTGCCAGCAGTGACGGTCCGAGCTCCTACGAGCAGTACTTC	CASSDGPSSYEQYF
NA	TRBD1	TRBV7-3	TRBJ2-3	TGTGCCAGCAGCCAGGGACAGGGGGCGGCAGATACGCAGTATTTT	CASSQGQGAADTQYF
NA	TRBD1	TRBV7-9	TRBJ2-7	TGTGCCAGCAGCCCCGACAGGGCACCCTACGAGCAGTACTTC	CASSPDRAPYEQYF
NA	NA	TRBV2	TRBJ2-3	TGTGCCAGCAGCCTAAGAGTCACAGATACGCAGTATTTT	CASSLRVTDTQYF
NA	TRBD1	TRBV7-6	TRBJ2-7	TGTGCCAGCAGCTTAGCCGGGACAGGGGCCTACGAGCAGTACTTC	CASSLAGTGAYEQYF
NA	NA	TRBV2	TRBJ2-7	TGTGCCAGCAGTGCCGACGAGCAGTACTTC	CASSADEQYF
NA	NA	TRBV28	TRBJ1-1	TGTGCCAGCAGTTCTATGGGGGAGGGCGCTTTCTTT	CASSSMGEGAFF
NA	NA	TRBV5-6	TRBJ1-1	TGTGCCAGCAGCTTGGAGGCGGCGGGAACTGAAGCTTTCTTT	CASSLEAAGTEAFF
NA	NA	TRBV5-1	TRBJ1-5	TGCGCCAGCAACAAGGACGGGGTCGGGAGCAATCAGCCCCAGCATTTT	CASNKDGVGSNQPQHF
NA	TRBD1	TRBV29-1	TRBJ2-7	TGCAGCGTCGGACAGGGGTCGGGTGCGGACGAGCAGTACTTC	CSVGQGSGADEQYF
NA	NA	TRBV7-2	TRBJ2-6	TGTGCCAGCAGCATAGCTTACACCGGGGCTGGGGCCAACGTCCTGACTTTC	CASSIAYTGAGANVLTF
few	NA	TRBV18	TRBJ1-1	TGTGCCAGCTCACCAAGGGGGGGCACTGAAGCTTTCTTT	CASSPRGGTEAFF
once	NA	TRBV6-5	TRBJ1-1	TGTGCCAGCAGTTACTCGGACCAGGGCACTGAAGCTTTCTTT	CASSYSDQGTEAFF
once	TRBD2	TRBV27	TRBJ2-2	TGTGCCAGCAGGGCGGGACTAGCGGAGAACACCGGGGAGCTGTTTTTT	CASRAGLAENTGELFF
few	NA	TRBV4-1	TRBJ2-5	TGCGCCAGCAGCCAAAGCGCTCAGGGACAAGAGACCCAGTACTTC	CASSQSAQGQETQYF